Below, 6 T cell receptor beta chains from the same sample are listed, as sequenced in a study of blood T cell repertoires in COVID-19. Assay used: immunoSEQ multiplex PCR; TCRdb lists only in-frame clones, some missing. The sample yields about 170,000 clones, 84% seen once. Sequencing input: peripheral blood. The receptors here all came from a woman aged 80 or older with COVID-19, enrolled during active disease.

J is TRBJ2-5 and V is TRBV5-4, with D hard to call. CDR1 and CDR2 from the germline V gene are SGHNT and YYREEE (reference sequence). V was trimmed by 4 bases and J by 3 bases, leaving 13 bases between them. This CDR3 is built from 14 residues. The CDR3 region has the DNA TGTGCCAGCAGCCCCAGTAGGAGTGAAGAGACCCAGTACTTC. Translating gives CASSPSRSEETQYF.

There are a few counts of this clone. The CDR3 loop is CASTNYRNSQIEYF. The CDR3 DNA reads TGTGCCAGCACTAATTATAGGAATAGCCAGATCGAGTACTTC. The chain is built from TRBV7-2 and TRBJ2-7; D is unresolved. Germline-derived CDR1 and CDR2 are SGHTA and FQGNSA. This CDR3 contains 14 residues. Trimming left V 7 bases short and J 11 bases short, with 24 bases between.

Here the CDR3 reads CSVAGPNQPQHF. The CDR3 nucleotides read TGCAGCGTTGCTGGCCCCAATCAGCCCCAGCATTTT. The chain couples TRBV29-1 to TRBJ1-5; D not certain. V was shortened by 4 bases and J by 3 bases, with 7 bases between the two germline ends. CDR1 is SQVTM and CDR2 is ANQGSEA in the germline V gene. This CDR3 contains 12 residues.

The chain joins TRBV5-5 to TRBJ1-2; 11 positions agree with TRBD1. The V gene's germline CDR1 is SGHKS and CDR2 YYEKEE (reference sequence). CDR3 length equals 17 residues. V shed 2 bases, J shed 6 bases, and the junction held 12 bases outside the gene matches. The CDR3 nucleotides read TGTGCCAGCAGCTTTACTCCCGACGGGACAGGGGGGAATGGCTACACCTTC. This gives the protein CASSFTPDGTGGNGYTF.

The genes are TRBV18 and TRBJ1-2, with D possibly matching TRBD1 (6 bases). V gave up 3 bases and J gave up 6 bases, with 20 bases separating them. The germline gives CDR1 KGHSH, CDR2 LQKENI. The CDR3 has 16 residues. The CDR3 region has the DNA TGTGCCAGCTCACCGGCAGGGGCAGTGGCCCCAAATGGCTACACCTTC. Translated: CASSPAGAVAPNGYTF.

The chain has TRBV24-1 and TRBJ2-3, with 7 positions matching TRBD2. The CDR3 has 16 residues. Germline lookup yields CDR1 KGHDR and CDR2 SFDVKD. Unmatched junction bases numbered 8, after V lost 4 bases and J lost 2 bases. The CDR3 nucleotides read TGTGCCACCAGTGAACCGGGACTAAAGAACACAGATACGCAGTATTTT. Encoded protein: CATSEPGLKNTDTQYF.